This TCR beta chain stems from a study of a mutant IDH1 vaccine in newly diagnosed glioma. Study as a whole: Males made up 62.5% and females roughly 38% of treated patients, whose mean age was about 41 years. Antecedent treatment encompassed radiotherapy, temozolomide, or their combination; the majority received both.

CDR3 length equals 13 residues. The germline CDR1 and CDR2 sequences are KGHSH and LQKENI. Trimming removed 3 bases from V and 0 bases from J, with 6 bases in between. With regard to this clone: The antigen is not known.

Study-wide results and limits: Pseudoprogression appeared unlinked to shifts in leading peripheral T cell clonotypes.

Measured with immunoSEQ multiplex PCR; TCRdb has only the in-frame clones, and not every one. The top ten clones hold 1.1% to 1.5% of a sample with around 54,000 clones, 80% to 90% of them seen once. Documented time point: week 23, last vaccination. It was 300 ug of mutant IDH1 20-mer peptide that made up each vaccine dose, given with topical imiquimod. V usage is TRBV18 and J usage is TRBJ2-7, with D perhaps TRBD1 (5 bases). This specimen consisted of PBMCs, obtained from a glioma patient whose treatment included an IDH1 peptide vaccine. The TCR comes from a man aged 35-49 years with glioma. CDR3 coding DNA: TGTGCCAGCTCACCGGGGCTCTCCTACGAGCAGTACTTC. Encoded protein: CASSPGLSYEQYF.